A single TCR beta chain is shown here with its context. Its recognized antigen is unknown. Base qualities are missing; no much larger clone stands one base away. This record comes from a study of PD-L1 blockade in urothelial cancer (dated by TCRdb to about 2017). Background for the entire study: All patients started therapy in about 2014 and received atezolizumab 1,200 mg intravenously every 3 weeks. About 90% of the roughly 29 patients were males with bladder-origin urothelial cancer, and about two thirds of the roughly 30 reported a prior smoking history. Durable clinical benefit meant progression-free survival longer than 6 months, and TCR features were also tested against progression-free and overall survival. Blood samples were analyzed at two time points: 3 weeks after treatment start (second dose) and 6 weeks after treatment start. Pretreatment blood TCR-seq was available for around 29 patients, at least one posttreatment blood collection was obtained for around 25 patients, and tumor TCR-seq was available for around 25 patients. Patients had an ECOG performance status of 0 or 1 and had received between 0 and 3 prior chemotherapy regimens. Blood samples yielded a median of roughly 150,000 T cells and around 80,000 unique TCRs, with median clonality 0.080. The study, an exploratory multi-omic analysis, examined somatic, immune and clinical correlates of response to PD-L1 blockade with atezolizumab in urothelial cancer. In the same patients, whole exome sequencing and RNA sequencing of pretreatment tumors were performed in addition to TCR sequencing. Pretreatment tumor samples and matched peripheral blood, collected serially before and after atezolizumab treatment, underwent TCR sequencing. Durable clinical benefit was achieved by nine patients but not by the remaining 20. General conclusions and limits of the study: At 3 weeks after the start of treatment, tumor-associated TCR clones in peripheral blood had expanded more in patients with durable benefit (n of about 21, p = 0.022). Because of the small sample size (n of about 29) and the many exploratory analyses performed, the results are intended to be regarded as hypothesis-generating. Improved progression-free and overall survival was found to be associated with pretreatment peripheral blood TCR clonality below the median.

To estimate absolute template abundance from read counts, synthetic TCR analog templates were spiked into each PCR. TCRbeta CDR3 regions were amplified from genomic DNA with bias-controlled V and J gene primers using the immunoSEQ assay. Sequencing of rearranged TCRbeta segments was performed at approximately 20X coverage. In the authors' own workflow: Sequencing errors were corrected by clustering, and CDR3s were annotated against IMGT so that V, D and J genes could be assigned. Out-of-frame and stop-codon sequences were excluded, and only productive TCRbeta rearrangements were used in downstream analyses. To compute clonality, Shannon entropy was normalized by the log of the number of unique productive sequences and then subtracted from one. Fisher's exact test with Benjamini-Hochberg correction, at a threshold of adjusted p below 0.01, was used to find clones that differed between time points or between blood and tumor. The table comes from immuneACCESS by way of TCRdb, which keeps in-frame sequences with V and J called. Part of the clones is missing from these tables; in studies checked, under half for an unresolved V gene and the rest for unknown reasons. Clonal size and the V and J genes are those of that table, whereas D and trimming came from the DNA. The sample table lists about 30,000 clones, about 89% of them with a count of one. The ten largest clonotypes hold 8% of the sample.

This sample's time point label indicates: peripheral blood 6 weeks after treatment start. The cohort comprised 25 to 35 patients with locally advanced or metastatic urothelial carcinoma treated at Memorial Sloan Kettering on a trial protocol. Peripheral blood mononuclear cells were collected pretreatment and during treatment, with between 1 and 8 total time points per patient. The Qiagen DNeasy Blood extraction kit was used to purify genomic DNA from total PBMCs and tumor samples. PBMCs were collected pretreatment and during treatment and were isolated and stored as previously described. There are 15 amino acids in the CDR3, from cysteine to phenylalanine inclusive. CDR3 DNA only is kept here, 45 bases in frame from base 1. V and J are trimmed by 1 base and 5 bases, and the gene matches miss 2 bases of the junction. For CDR1 and CDR2, the germline V gene lists KGHSH and LQKENI.

The chain is assembled from TRBV18 and TRBJ2-7; 13 bases in between match TRBD2. The clonotype was recovered from a man older than 75 with urothelial cancer. The source was PBMCs, collected around atezolizumab (anti-PD-L1) treatment. The CDR3 has the sequence CASSPRGLAGDEQYF. The sequence in DNA is TGTGCCAGCTCACCACGTGGACTAGCGGGAGACGAGCAGTACTTC.